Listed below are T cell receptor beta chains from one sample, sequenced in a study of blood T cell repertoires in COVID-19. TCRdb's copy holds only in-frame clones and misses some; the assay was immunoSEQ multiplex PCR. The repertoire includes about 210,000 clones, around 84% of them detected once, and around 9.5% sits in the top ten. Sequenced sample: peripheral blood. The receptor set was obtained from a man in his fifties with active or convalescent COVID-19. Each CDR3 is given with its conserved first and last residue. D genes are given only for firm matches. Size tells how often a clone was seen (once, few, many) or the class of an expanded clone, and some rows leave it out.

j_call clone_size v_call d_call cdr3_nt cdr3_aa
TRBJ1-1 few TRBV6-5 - TGTGCCAGCAGTTCGCACAGGCGAAACACTGAAGCTTTCTTT CASSSHRRNTEAFF
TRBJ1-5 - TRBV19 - TGTGCCAGTAGTCCGAGGTCAGGGCAGCCCCAGCATTTT CASSPRSGQPQHF
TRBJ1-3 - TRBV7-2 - TGTGCCAGCAGCCCCCAGGGAGGCTCTGGAAACACCATATATTTT CASSPQGGSGNTIYF
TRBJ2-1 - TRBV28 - TGTGCCAGCACCTCTGGACTCTTTTCGTACCGGGTTGAGCAGTTCTTC CASTSGLFSYRVEQFF
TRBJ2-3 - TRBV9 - TGTGCCAGCACCAGCTCGGGAGTAAGCACAGATACGCAGTATTTT CASTSSGVSTDTQYF
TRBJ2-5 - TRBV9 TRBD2 TGTGCCAGCAGCCGGGGGAGGGCCCGAGAGACCCAGTACTTC CASSRGRARETQYF
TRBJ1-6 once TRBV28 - TGTGCCAGCAGTTTATGGGGTGGGGGGTTAGGTTCACCCCTCCACTTT CASSLWGGGLGSPLHF
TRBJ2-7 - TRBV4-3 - TGCGCCAGCAGCCAAGATACGGGGGTCCCCTCCGAGCAGTACTTC CASSQDTGVPSEQYF
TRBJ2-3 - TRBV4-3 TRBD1 TGCGCCAGCAGCCACACCGGGACAGGGGAAACAGATACGCAGTATTTT CASSHTGTGETDTQYF
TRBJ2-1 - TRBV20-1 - TGCAGTGCCAGTTGGTTTGGCCGGGGGGCACCGGGTGGGGAGGATGAGCAGTTCTTC CSASWFGRGAPGGEDEQFF
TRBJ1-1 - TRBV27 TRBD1 TGTGCCAGCAGTGCCCGGACAGGTTTGAACACTGAAGCTTTCTTT CASSARTGLNTEAFF
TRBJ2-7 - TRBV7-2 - TGTGCCAGCAGCCTCAAAGGGGGTAACTCCTACGAGCAGTACTTC CASSLKGGNSYEQYF
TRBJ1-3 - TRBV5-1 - TGCGCCAGCAGCTTGGGACAGGCGTTTGGAAACACCATATATTTT CASSLGQAFGNTIYF
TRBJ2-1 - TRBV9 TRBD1 TGTGCCAGCAGCGATGGACAGGGTGGGTACAATGAGCAGTTCTTC CASSDGQGGYNEQFF
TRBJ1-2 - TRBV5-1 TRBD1 TGCGCCAGCAGCCCGACAGGGGGAAGGGAGGGCTACACCTTC CASSPTGGREGYTF
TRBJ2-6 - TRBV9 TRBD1 TGTGCCAGCAGCGCCAGGACAGGGGCTGGGGCCAACGTCCTGACTTTC CASSARTGAGANVLTF
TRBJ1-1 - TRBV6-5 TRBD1 TGTGCCAGCAGTTACCACCAGGGGGGTGAAGCTTTCTTT CASSYHQGGEAFF
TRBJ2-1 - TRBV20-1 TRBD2 TGCAGTGCTAGTTCGGCGGGAGGCGGTAAAAATGAGCAGTTCTTC CSASSAGGGKNEQFF
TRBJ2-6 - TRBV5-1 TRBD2 TGCGCCGCATCAAGGATGGCGGGGGAATCTGGGGCCAACGTCCTGACTTTC CAASRMAGESGANVLTF
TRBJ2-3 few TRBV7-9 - TGTGCCAGCAGCTTAGACCCCGCGGCCACAGATACGCAGTATTTT CASSLDPAATDTQYF
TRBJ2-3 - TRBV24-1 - TGTGCCACCAGTGACAGGGTGGGAACAGATACGCAGTATTTT CATSDRVGTDTQYF
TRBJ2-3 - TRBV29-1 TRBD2 TGCAGCGTTGTACTAGCGGGGGGCACAGATACGCAGTATTTT CSVVLAGGTDTQYF
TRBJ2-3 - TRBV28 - TGTGCCAGCAGTTTCCGCCTAGTATTGAGCGGCACAGATACGCAGTATTTT CASSFRLVLSGTDTQYF
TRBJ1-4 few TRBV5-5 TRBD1 TGTGCCAGCAGCTTGGGTTGGGACAGGGGAAGGGGCGAAAAACTGTTTTTT CASSLGWDRGRGEKLFF
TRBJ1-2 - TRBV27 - TGTGCCAGCAGTTTAGCCCGCTCCACAGGGCTTTACTATGGCTACACCTTC CASSLARSTGLYYGYTF
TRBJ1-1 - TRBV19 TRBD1 TGTGCCAGTAGTATAGCCCTCCCCGACAGGGTGAACACTGAAGCTTTCTTT CASSIALPDRVNTEAFF
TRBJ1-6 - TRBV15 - TGTGCCGCCTCGGGGGATAGAAATTCACCCCTCCACTTT CAASGDRNSPLHF
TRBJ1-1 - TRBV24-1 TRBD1 TGTGCCACCAGCTCCGGACAGGGGGGAACTGAAGCTTTCTTT CATSSGQGGTEAFF
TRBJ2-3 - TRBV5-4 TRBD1 TGTGCCAGCAAACGGGACAGGAGCACAGATACGCAGTATTTT CASKRDRSTDTQYF
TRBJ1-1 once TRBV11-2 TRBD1 TGTGCCAGCAGCCAAGGACAGGGCTCGGTAGGTTTCTTT CASSQGQGSVGFF
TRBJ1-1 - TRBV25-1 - TGTGCCAGCAGAACTGGGGGGGGCCCTGAAGCTTTCTTT CASRTGGGPEAFF
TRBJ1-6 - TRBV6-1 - TGTGCCAGCAGTGAAGCCTATAGCTCCTATAATTCACCCCTCCACTTT CASSEAYSSYNSPLHF
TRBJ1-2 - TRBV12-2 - TGTGCAAGTCGGGTTCGGGACAGGAAAAACTATGGCTACACCTTC CASRVRDRKNYGYTF
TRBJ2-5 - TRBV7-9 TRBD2 TGTGCCAGCAGCTTAGCGACTAGCGGGGGAGAGACCCAGTACTTC CASSLATSGGETQYF
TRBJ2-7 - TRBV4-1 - TGCGCCAGCAGCCAAGACACGGTAATACCCTACGAGCAGTACTTC CASSQDTVIPYEQYF
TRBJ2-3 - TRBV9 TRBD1 TGTGCCAGCAGCGTAGTAAGGGGGCCGACAGATACGCAGTATTTT CASSVVRGPTDTQYF
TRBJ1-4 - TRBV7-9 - TGTGCCACCCCAGAGGAGAGCACCGAAAAACTGTTTTTT CATPEESTEKLFF
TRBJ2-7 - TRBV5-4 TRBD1 TGTGCCAGCAGTTATGACAGGGGCTACGAGCAGTACTTC CASSYDRGYEQYF
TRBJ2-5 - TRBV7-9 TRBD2 TGTGCCAGCAGCTTGGGACTAGCGGGACATAAACAAGAGACCCAGTACTTC CASSLGLAGHKQETQYF
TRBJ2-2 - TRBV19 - TGTGCCAGTAGTATAGAGGGGAGGAACACCGGGGAGCTGTTTTTT CASSIEGRNTGELFF
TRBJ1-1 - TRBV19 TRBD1 TGTGCCAGTAGTCCATTCCTCAGGGGGCGCGACACTGAAGCTTTCTTT CASSPFLRGRDTEAFF
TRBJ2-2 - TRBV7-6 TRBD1 TGTGCCAGCAGCTCGACAGGGGAAGGCGGGGAGCTGTTTTTT CASSSTGEGGELFF
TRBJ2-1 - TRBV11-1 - TGTGCCAGCAGCTTAGAAAGGCGGGGAGGCGATGAGCAGTTCTTC CASSLERRGGDEQFF
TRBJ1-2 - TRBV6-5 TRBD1 TGTGCCAGCGCTAAGGGACAGGGGCTCTATGGCTACACCTTC CASAKGQGLYGYTF
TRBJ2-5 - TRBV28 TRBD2 TGTGCCAGCAGATCTCTAGCGGGAGGGGGCGAGACCCAGTACTTC CASRSLAGGGETQYF
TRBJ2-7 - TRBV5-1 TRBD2 TGCGCCAGCAGCTTGGAAGGGACTAGCGGGAGTTGGAACTACGAGCAGTACTTC CASSLEGTSGSWNYEQYF
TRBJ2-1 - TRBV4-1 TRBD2 TGCGCCAGCAGCCAAGTCACTAGCGGGGGAAATGAGCAGTTCTTC CASSQVTSGGNEQFF
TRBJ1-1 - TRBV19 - TGTGCCAGTAGTATAAGGGGGAACACTGAAGCTTTCTTT CASSIRGNTEAFF
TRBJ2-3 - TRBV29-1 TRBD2 TGCAGCGTATCTAGCGGGAGCACAGATACGCAGTATTTT CSVSSGSTDTQYF
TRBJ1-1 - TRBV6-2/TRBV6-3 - TGTGCCAGCAGTCAACAGAGGGGGACTGAAGCTTTCTTT CASSQQRGTEAFF
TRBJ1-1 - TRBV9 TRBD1 TGTGCCAGCAGCTTCGGGGGACAGCCCAACACTGAAGCTTTCTTT CASSFGGQPNTEAFF
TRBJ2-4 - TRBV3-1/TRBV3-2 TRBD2 TGTGCCAGCAGCCAAGCGGGACTAGCTGCCAAAAACATTCAGTACTTC CASSQAGLAAKNIQYF
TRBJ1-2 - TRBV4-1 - TGCGCCAGCAGTCCTGGCGGGCCATTCTATGGCTACACCTTC CASSPGGPFYGYTF
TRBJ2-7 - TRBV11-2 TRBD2 TGTGCCAGCAGCTTTATTGGACTAGCGGCAGAGCAGTACTTC CASSFIGLAAEQYF
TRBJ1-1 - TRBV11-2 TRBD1 TGTGCCAGCAGCTTAGATCGGGGGGCACAGGGGGCGAACACTGAAGCTTTCTTT CASSLDRGAQGANTEAFF
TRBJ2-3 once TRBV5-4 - TGTGCCAGCAGCACCGGGACTGCCCTTTTCACAGATACGCAGTATTTT CASSTGTALFTDTQYF
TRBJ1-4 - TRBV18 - TGTGCCAGCTCCCCCGCCGGGTCGGGAGCTAATGAAAAACTGTTTTTT CASSPAGSGANEKLFF
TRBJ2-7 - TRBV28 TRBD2 TGTGCCAGCAGTCCTCACCGCTATACTAGCGGGAGGACGTACTTC CASSPHRYTSGRTYF
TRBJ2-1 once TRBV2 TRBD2 TGTGCCAGCAGACCTACTAGCGGGGAATACAATGAGCAGTTCTTC CASRPTSGEYNEQFF